This T cell receptor (beta chain) was observed in a study of identical twins. Each CDR3 protein is one row after TCRdb ran MiXCR on the 5' RACE reads. The sample contains 650,000 to 750,000 distinct CDR3 sequences, 21% of which appear only once. Germline V CDR1 and CDR2: MNHEY, SMNVEV (reference sequence). V lost 6 bases and J lost 3, with 12 bases in between. The CDR3 spans 13 residues. These data were also reused for a study on T cells expressing NK-cell markers.

The specimen sequenced was PBMCs. This chain uses TRBV27 with TRBJ2-7, with D unclear. This sequence originates from a woman aged 18-30 years in good health. CDR3 sequence: CASRPNDNYEQYF. The CDR3 DNA sequence: TGTGCCAGCAGGCCAAACGATAACTACGAGCAGTACTTC.